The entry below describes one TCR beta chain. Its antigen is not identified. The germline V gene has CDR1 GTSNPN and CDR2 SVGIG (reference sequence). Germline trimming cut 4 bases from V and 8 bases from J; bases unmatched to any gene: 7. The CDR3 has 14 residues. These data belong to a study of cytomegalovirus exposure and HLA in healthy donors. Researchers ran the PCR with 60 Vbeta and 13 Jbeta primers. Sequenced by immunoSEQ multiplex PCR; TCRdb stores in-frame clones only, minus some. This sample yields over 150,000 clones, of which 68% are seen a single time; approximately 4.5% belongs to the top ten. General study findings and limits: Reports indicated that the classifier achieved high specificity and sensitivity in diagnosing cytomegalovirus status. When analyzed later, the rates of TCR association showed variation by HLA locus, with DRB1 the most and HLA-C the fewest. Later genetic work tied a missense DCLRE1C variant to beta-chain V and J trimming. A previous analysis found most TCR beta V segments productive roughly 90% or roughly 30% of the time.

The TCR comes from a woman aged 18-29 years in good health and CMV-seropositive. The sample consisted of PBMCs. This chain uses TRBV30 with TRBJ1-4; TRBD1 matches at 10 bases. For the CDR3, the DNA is TGTGCCTGGACGGGCGGGACAGGGGACGAAAAACTGTTTTTT. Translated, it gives CAWTGGTGDEKLFF.